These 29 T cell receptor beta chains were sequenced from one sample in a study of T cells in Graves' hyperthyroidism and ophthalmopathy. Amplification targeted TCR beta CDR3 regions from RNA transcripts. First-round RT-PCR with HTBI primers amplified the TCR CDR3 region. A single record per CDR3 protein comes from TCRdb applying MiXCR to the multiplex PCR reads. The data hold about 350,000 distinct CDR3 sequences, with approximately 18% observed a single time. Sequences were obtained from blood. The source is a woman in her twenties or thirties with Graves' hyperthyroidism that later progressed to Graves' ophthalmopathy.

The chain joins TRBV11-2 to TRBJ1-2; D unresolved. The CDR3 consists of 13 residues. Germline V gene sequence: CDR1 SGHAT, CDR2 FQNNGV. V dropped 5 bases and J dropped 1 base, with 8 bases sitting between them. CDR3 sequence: CASSRDFNYGYTF. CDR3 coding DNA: TGTGCCAGCAGCAGAGATTTTAACTATGGCTACACCTTC.

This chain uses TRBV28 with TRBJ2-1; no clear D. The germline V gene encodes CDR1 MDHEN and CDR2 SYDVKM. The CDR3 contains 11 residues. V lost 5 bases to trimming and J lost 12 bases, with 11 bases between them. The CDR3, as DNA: TGTGCCAGCAGTCAAATGGATGGGCAGTTCTTC. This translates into CASSQMDGQFF.

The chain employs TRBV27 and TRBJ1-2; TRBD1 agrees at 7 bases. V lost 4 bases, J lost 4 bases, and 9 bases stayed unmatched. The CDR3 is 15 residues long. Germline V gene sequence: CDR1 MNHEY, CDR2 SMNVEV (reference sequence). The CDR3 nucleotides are TGTGCCAGCAGTTCACCCCGGGACAGCTTCTATGGCTACACCTTC. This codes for CASSSPRDSFYGYTF.

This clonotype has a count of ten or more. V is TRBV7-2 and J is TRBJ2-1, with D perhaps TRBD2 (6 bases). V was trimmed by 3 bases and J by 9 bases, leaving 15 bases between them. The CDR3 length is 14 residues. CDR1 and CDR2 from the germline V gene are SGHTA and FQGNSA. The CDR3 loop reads CASSLGGPRVEQFF. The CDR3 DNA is TGTGCCAGCAGCTTGGGGGGTCCTAGGGTTGAGCAGTTCTTC.

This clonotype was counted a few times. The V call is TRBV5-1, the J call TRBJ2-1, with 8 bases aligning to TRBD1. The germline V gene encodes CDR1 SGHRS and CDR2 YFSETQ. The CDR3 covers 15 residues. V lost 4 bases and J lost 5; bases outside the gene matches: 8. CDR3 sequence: CASSAGQDFDNEQFF. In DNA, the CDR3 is TGCGCCAGCAGCGCGGGACAGGATTTTGACAATGAGCAGTTCTTC. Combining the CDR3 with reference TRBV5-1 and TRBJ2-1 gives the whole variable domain KAGVTQTPRYLIKTRGQQVTLSCSPISGHRSVSWYQQTPGQGLQFLFEYFSETQRNKGNFPGRFSGRQFSNSRSEMNVSTLELGDSALYLCASSAGQDFDNEQFFGPGTRLTVL.

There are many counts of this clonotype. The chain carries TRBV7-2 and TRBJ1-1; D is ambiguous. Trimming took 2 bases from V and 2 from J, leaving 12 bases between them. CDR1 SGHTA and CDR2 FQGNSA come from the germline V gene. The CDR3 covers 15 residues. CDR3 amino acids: CASSLFGVANTEAFF. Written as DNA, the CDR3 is TGTGCCAGCAGCTTATTCGGTGTGGCAAACACTGAAGCTTTCTTT.

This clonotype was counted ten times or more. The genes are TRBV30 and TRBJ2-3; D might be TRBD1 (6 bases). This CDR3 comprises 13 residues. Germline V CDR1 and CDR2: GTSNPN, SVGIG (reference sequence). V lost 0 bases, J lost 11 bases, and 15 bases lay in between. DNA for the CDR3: TGTGCCTGGAGTGTACGGGGTACAGGGAGGCAGTATTTT. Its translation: CAWSVRGTGRQYF.

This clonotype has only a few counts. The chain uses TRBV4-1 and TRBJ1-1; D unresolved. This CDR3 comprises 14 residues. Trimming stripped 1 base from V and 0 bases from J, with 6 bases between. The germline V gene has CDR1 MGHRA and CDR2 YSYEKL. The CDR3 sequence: CASSQVQMNTEAFF. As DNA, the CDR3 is TGCGCCAGCAGCCAAGTACAGATGAACACTGAAGCTTTCTTT.

CDR3 sequence reads: CASSLDPSSYEQYF. For the CDR3, the DNA is TGTGCCAGCAGTTTAGATCCATCCTCCTACGAGCAGTACTTC. This chain connects TRBV28 to TRBJ2-7; D not certain. The CDR3 covers 14 residues. In germline, CDR1 is MDHEN, CDR2 SYDVKM. The V end lost 2 bases, the J end lost 0 bases, and 8 bases lay between the germline ends. Filled out from reference TRBV28 and TRBJ2-7, the complete variable domain reads DVKVTQSSRYLVKRTGEKVFLECVQDMDHENMFWYRQDPGLGLRLIYFSYDVKMKEKGDIPEGYSVSREKKERFSLILESASTNQTSMYLCASSLDPSSYEQYFGPGTRLTVT.

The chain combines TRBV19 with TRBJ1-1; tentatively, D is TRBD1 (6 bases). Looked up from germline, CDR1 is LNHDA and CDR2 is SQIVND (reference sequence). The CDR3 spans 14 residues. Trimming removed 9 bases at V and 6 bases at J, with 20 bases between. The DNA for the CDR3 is TGTGCCAGCCAAGGGAGGCAGGGGCACTCTGAAGCTTTCTTT. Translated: CASQGRQGHSEAFF.

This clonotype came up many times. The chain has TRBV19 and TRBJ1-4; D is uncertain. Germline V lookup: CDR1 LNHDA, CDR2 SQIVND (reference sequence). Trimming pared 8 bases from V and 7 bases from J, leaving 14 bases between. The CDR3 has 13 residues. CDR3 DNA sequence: TGTGCCAGTCGCGAGGGAGGAGGTGAAAAACTGTTTTTT. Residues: CASREGGGEKLFF.

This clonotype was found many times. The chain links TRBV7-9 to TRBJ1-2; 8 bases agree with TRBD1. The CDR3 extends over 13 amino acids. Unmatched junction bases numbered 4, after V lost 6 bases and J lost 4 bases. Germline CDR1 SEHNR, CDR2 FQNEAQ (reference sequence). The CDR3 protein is CASRWDRSYGYTF. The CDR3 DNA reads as TGTGCCAGCAGGTGGGACAGGTCCTATGGCTACACCTTC.

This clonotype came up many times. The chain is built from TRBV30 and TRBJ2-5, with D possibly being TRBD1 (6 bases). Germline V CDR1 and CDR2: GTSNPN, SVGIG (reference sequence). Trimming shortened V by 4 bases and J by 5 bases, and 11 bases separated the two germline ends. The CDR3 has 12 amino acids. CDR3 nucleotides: TGTGCCTGGATGGGACAAGGGGAGACCCAGTACTTC. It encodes CAWMGQGETQYF.

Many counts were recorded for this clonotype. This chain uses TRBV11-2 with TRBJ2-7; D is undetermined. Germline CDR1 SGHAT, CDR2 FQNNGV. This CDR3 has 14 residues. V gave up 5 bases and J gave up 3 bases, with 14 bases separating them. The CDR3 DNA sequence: TGTGCCAGCAGCCGAGGACCGTTACTCTACGAGCAGTACTTC. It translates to CASSRGPLLYEQYF.

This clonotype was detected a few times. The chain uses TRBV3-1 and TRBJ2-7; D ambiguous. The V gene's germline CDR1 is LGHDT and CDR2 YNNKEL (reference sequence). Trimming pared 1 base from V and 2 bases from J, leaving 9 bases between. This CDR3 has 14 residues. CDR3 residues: CASSQGRWAYEQYF. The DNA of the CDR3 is TGTGCCAGCAGCCAAGGACGGTGGGCCTACGAGCAGTACTTC.

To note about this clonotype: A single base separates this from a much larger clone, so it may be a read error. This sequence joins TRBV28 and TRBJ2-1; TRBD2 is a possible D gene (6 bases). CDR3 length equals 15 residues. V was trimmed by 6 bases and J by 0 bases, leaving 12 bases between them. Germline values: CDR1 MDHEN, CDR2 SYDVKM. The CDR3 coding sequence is TGTGCCAGCAGGCCCGGGACTCCCTCCTACAATGAGCAGTTCTTC. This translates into CASRPGTPSYNEQFF. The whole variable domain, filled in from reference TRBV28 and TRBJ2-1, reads DVKVTQSSRYLVKRTGEKVFLECVQDMDHENMFWYRQDPGLGLRLIYFSYDVKMKEKGDIPEGYSVSREKKERFSLILESASTNQTSMYLCASRPGTPSYNEQFFGPGTRLTVL.

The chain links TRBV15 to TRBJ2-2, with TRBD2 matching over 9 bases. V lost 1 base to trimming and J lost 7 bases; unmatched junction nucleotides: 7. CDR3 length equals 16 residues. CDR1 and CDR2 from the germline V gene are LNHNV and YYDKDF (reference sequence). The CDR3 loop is CATSRGSASGVGELFF. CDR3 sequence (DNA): TGTGCCACCAGCAGAGGGTCAGCTAGCGGGGTCGGGGAGCTGTTTTTT.

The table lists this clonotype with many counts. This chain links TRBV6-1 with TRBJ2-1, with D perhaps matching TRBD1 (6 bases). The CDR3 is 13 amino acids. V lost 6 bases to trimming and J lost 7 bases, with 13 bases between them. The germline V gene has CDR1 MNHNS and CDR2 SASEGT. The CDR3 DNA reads TGTGCCAGCAGGAGGACAGCATCTAATGAGCAGTTCTTC. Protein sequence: CASRRTASNEQFF.

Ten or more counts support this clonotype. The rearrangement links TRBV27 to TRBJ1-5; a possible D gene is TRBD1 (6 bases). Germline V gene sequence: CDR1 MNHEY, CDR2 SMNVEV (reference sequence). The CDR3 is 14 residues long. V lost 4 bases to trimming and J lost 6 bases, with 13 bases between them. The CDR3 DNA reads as TGTGCCAGCAGTTACGGCAGGGGAAGTCAGCCCCAGCATTTT. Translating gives CASSYGRGSQPQHF.

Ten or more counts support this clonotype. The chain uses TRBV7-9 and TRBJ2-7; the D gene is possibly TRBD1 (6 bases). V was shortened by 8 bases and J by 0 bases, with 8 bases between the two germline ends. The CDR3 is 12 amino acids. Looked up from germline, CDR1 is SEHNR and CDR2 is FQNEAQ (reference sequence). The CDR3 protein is CASQDSSYEQYF. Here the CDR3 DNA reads TGTGCCAGCCAGGACAGCTCCTACGAGCAGTACTTC.

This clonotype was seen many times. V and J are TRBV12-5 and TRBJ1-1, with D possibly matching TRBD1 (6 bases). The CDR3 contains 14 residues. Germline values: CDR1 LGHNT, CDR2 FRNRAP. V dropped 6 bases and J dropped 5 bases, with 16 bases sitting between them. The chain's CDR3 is CASGPQGSLTEAFF. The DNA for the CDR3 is TGTGCTAGTGGACCACAGGGATCTTTGACTGAAGCTTTCTTT. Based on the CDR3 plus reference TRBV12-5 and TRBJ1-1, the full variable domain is DARVTQTPRHKVTEMGQEVTMRCQPILGHNTVFWYRQTMMQGLELLAYFRNRAPLDDSGMPKDRFSAEMPDATLATLKIQPSEPRDSAVYFCASGPQGSLTEAFFGQGTRLTVV.

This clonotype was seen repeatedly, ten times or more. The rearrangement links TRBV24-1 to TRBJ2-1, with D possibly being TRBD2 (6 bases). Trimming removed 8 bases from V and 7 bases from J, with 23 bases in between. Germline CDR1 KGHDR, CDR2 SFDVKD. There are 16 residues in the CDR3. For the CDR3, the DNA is TGTGCCACCAAAACTGCGGACGGCGGAGGGCGGAATGAGCAGTTCTTC. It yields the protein CATKTADGGGRNEQFF.

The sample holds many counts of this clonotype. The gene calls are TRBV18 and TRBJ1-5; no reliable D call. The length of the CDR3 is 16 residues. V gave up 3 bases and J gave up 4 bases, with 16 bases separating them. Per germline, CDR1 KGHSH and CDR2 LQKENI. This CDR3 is CASSPRAPGGNQPQHF. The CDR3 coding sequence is TGTGCCAGCTCACCGCGGGCTCCAGGTGGGAATCAGCCCCAGCATTTT.

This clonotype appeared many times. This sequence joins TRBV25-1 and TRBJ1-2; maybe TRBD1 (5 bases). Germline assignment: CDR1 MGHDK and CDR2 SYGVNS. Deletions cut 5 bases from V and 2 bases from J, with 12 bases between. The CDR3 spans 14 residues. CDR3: CASSRFGGNYGYTF. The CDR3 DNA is TGTGCCAGCAGTAGATTCGGGGGGAACTATGGCTACACCTTC.

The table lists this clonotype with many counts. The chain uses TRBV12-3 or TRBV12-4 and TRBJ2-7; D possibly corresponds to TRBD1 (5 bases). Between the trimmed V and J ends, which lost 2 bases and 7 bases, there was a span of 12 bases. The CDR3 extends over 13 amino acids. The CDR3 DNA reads TGTGCCAGCAGTTTAAGCAGGGTTCGGGAGCAGTACTTC. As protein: CASSLSRVREQYF.

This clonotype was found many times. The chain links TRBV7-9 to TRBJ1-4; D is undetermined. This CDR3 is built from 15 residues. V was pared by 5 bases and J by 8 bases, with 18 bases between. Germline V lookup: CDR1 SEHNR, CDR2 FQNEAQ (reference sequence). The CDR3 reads CASSIQPDGKEKLFF. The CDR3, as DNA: TGTGCCAGCAGCATTCAGCCAGACGGAAAGGAAAAACTGTTTTTT.

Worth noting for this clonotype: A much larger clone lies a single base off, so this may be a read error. CDR3 DNA sequence: TGTGCCAGCAGGGGACAGGGGTCCGGGTATGGCTACACCTTC. Residues: CASRGQGSGYGYTF. V gene TRBV2 combines with J gene TRBJ1-2, with 10 bases fitting TRBD1. Trimming took 6 bases from V and 5 from J; bases not matched to a gene: 6. The CDR3 runs to 14 residues. The germline gives CDR1 SNHLY, CDR2 FYNNEI.

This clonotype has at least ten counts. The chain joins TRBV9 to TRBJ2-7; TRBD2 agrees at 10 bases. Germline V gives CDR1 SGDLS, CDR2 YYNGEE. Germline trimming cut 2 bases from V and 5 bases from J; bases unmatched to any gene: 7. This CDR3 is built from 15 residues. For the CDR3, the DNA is TGTGCCAGCAGCGTCGCGACTAGCGGGCGTCACGAGCAGTACTTC. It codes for CASSVATSGRHEQYF.

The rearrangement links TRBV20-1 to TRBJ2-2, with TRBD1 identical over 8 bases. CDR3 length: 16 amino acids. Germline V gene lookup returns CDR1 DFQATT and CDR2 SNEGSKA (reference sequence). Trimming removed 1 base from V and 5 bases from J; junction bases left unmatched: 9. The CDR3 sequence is CSARGQTGEMTGELFF. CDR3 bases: TGCAGTGCTAGAGGTCAGACAGGGGAAATGACCGGGGAGCTGTTTTTT.